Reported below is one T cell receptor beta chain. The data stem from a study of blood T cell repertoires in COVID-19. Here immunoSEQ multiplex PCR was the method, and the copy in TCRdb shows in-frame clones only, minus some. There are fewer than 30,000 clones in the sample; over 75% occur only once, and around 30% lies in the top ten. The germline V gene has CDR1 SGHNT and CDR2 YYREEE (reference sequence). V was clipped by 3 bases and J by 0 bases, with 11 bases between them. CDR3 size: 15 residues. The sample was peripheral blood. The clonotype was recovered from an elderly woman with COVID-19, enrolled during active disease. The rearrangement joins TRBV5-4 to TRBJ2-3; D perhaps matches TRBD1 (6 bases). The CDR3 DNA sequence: TGTGCCAGCAGCTGGGCGCAGGGGAGCACAGATACGCAGTATTTT. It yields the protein CASSWAQGSTDTQYF.